Below, 10 T cell receptor beta chains from the same sample are listed, as sequenced in a study of blood T cell repertoires in COVID-19. Sequencing was performed with immunoSEQ multiplex PCR; in TCRdb, only in-frame clones are kept and a portion is missing. The sample yields over 150,000 clones, about three quarters seen once. The specimen sequenced was peripheral blood. The receptors stem from a man at least 80 years old with acute or convalescent COVID-19.

The chain recombines TRBV21-1 with TRBJ2-2; the table names TRBD1, a call not compared with the DNA. TRBV21-1 has pseudogene status. The CDR3 is 18 amino acids. The CDR3 reads CASSKATSGQGIAGELFF. The DNA for the CDR3 is TGTGCCAGCAGCAAAGCTACTTCGGGACAGGGAATCGCCGGGGAGCTGTTTTTT.

This chain links TRBV28 with TRBJ1-5; 8 bases align to TRBD1. The junction had 8 bases not matched to a gene; V was cut back by 5 bases and J by 2 bases. Germline V lookup: CDR1 MDHEN, CDR2 SYDVKM. The CDR3 spans 16 residues. The chain's CDR3 is CASSGQGSSRNQPQHF. As DNA, the CDR3 is TGTGCCAGCAGTGGACAGGGTTCGAGTCGCAATCAGCCCCAGCATTTT. Full variable domain (missing parts from reference TRBV28 and TRBJ1-5): DVKVTQSSRYLVKRTGEKVFLECVQDMDHENMFWYRQDPGLGLRLIYFSYDVKMKEKGDIPEGYSVSREKKERFSLILESASTNQTSMYLCASSGQGSSRNQPQHFGDGTRLSIL.

The chain links TRBV7-6 to TRBJ2-7, with 8 bases aligning to TRBD2. V dropped 5 bases and J dropped 7; count of bases not matched to a gene: 7. This CDR3 is 13 amino acids long. In germline, CDR1 is SGHVS, CDR2 FNYEAQ. The CDR3 region is CASSPGGNWEQYF. CDR3 in DNA: TGTGCCAGCAGCCCGGGGGGGAATTGGGAGCAGTACTTC.

This clone appeared a few times. This rearrangement joins TRBV27 to TRBJ1-6, with a weak D call TRBD1 (6 bases). The CDR3 spans 14 residues. The germline gives CDR1 MNHEY, CDR2 SMNVEV (reference sequence). Between the trimmed V and J ends, which lost 7 bases and 9 bases, there was a span of 16 bases. The CDR3 loop reads CASTSGGGISPLHF. CDR3 DNA: TGTGCCAGCACCTCCGGCGGGGGCATTTCACCCCTCCACTTT.

The V and J genes are TRBV28 and TRBJ1-6; 7 nucleotides match TRBD1. V trimming: 6 bases; J trimming: 7 bases; junction bases outside the gene matches: 9. Germline assignment: CDR1 MDHEN and CDR2 SYDVKM. This CDR3 contains 15 residues. CDR3 coding DNA: TGTGCCAGCAGCGATCGGACAGGCGTAAATTCACCCCTCCACTTT. Residues: CASSDRTGVNSPLHF.

The rearrangement joins TRBV10-3 to TRBJ2-1; perhaps TRBD2 as D (7 bases). CDR1 is ENHRY and CDR2 is SYGVKD in the germline V gene. V was cut by 4 bases and J by 9 bases, with 10 bases left in between. The CDR3 is 12 residues long. The CDR3 protein is CAISVRGAEQFF. The CDR3 bases are TGTGCCATCAGTGTCCGGGGGGCTGAGCAGTTCTTC.

The V call is TRBV18, the J call TRBJ1-2; 9 positions match TRBD1. Germline V lookup: CDR1 KGHSH, CDR2 LQKENI. CDR3 length equals 12 residues. With 5 bases clipped from V and 8 bases from J, the junction kept 3 bases outside the gene matches. CDR3 nucleotide sequence: TGTGCCAGCTCATTCACAGGGGGCGGCTACACCTTC. It translates to CASSFTGGGYTF.

The gene calls are TRBV19 and TRBJ2-1; D may be TRBD2 (6 bases). CDR3 size: 18 residues. V was clipped by 6 bases and J by 4 bases, with 25 bases between them. Germline CDR1 is LNHDA and CDR2 is SQIVND (reference sequence). In nucleotides, the CDR3 is TGTGCCAGTAGCCCTTTTTCCAGCGGGCGCGGATCGTACAATGAGCAGTTCTTC. It translates to CASSPFSSGRGSYNEQFF.

The gene calls are TRBV5-1 and TRBJ2-5; the match to TRBD1 covers 8 bases. V shed 4 bases and J 5 bases; nucleotides not matched to a gene: 10. From germline, CDR1 is SGHRS and CDR2 YFSETQ. The CDR3 covers 15 residues. The DNA for the CDR3 is TGCGCCAGCAGCCCAAACCAGGGGGCGTGGGAGACCCAGTACTTC. It codes for CASSPNQGAWETQYF. Together with reference TRBV5-1 and TRBJ2-5, the CDR3 gives the full variable domain: KAGVTQTPRYLIKTRGQQVTLSCSPISGHRSVSWYQQTPGQGLQFLFEYFSETQRNKGNFPGRFSGRQFSNSRSEMNVSTLELGDSALYLCASSPNQGAWETQYFGPGTRLLVL.

V usage is TRBV11-2 and J usage is TRBJ2-1, with 8 nucleotides matching TRBD2. V was pared by 4 bases and J by 5 bases, with 7 bases of the junction left unmatched. CDR1 and CDR2 from the germline V gene are SGHAT and FQNNGV. The CDR3 contains 15 residues. The CDR3 region has the DNA TGTGCCAGCAGCTCAAACCCGACTAGCGACAATGAGCAGTTCTTC. Amino acid sequence: CASSSNPTSDNEQFF.